These T cell receptor beta chains were read from a single sample in a study of T cell responses to AZD1222 COVID-19 vaccine. The repertoire was sequenced with immunoSEQ multiplex PCR; TCRdb's copy has only in-frame clones and lacks some. Here the sample spans approximately 110,000 clones, more than 80% being singletons. The sample in question was peripheral blood, obtained 28 days after the second AZD1222 dose. The receptor set was obtained from an adult who received the AZD1222 COVID-19 vaccine. Each CDR3 is given with its conserved first and last residue. D genes are given only for firm matches. Only part of the rows carry a size: once, few, many, or a class if the clone is expanded.

d_gene	abundance	v_gene	j_gene	CDR3aa	CDR3nt
TRBD1	-	TRBV6-5	TRBJ1-6	CASSRGQNYNSPLHF	TGTGCCAGCAGCAGGGGACAGAACTATAATTCACCCCTCCACTTT
-	-	TRBV15	TRBJ1-5	CATSRDSGRNNQPQHF	TGTGCCACCAGCAGAGATTCAGGCAGAAACAATCAGCCCCAGCATTTT
TRBD1	-	TRBV6-5	TRBJ2-2	CASRNTGVWTGELFF	TGTGCCAGCAGAAACACAGGGGTCTGGACCGGGGAGCTGTTTTTT
-	few	TRBV5-5	TRBJ1-1	CASSSGMNTEAFF	TGTGCCAGCAGCTCGGGCATGAACACTGAAGCTTTCTTT
-	-	TRBV6-1	TRBJ1-2	CASSEPGRDLGYTF	TGTGCCAGCAGTGAACCGGGGAGGGATCTTGGCTACACCTTC
-	-	TRBV2	TRBJ2-7	CASSEADRRGEQYF	TGTGCCAGCAGTGAAGCCGACAGGAGGGGCGAGCAGTACTTC
TRBD1	-	TRBV25-1	TRBJ2-2	CASSVGDRGANTGELFF	TGTGCCAGCAGTGTCGGGGACAGGGGGGCGAACACCGGGGAGCTGTTTTTT
-	-	TRBV24-1	TRBJ1-6	CATSDWSGGPLHF	TGTGCCACCAGTGATTGGTCCGGCGGGCCCCTCCACTTT
-	-	TRBV6-5	TRBJ1-6	CASSYGVNSPLHF	TGTGCCAGCAGTTATGGGGTCAATTCACCCCTCCACTTT
-	-	TRBV2	TRBJ2-5	CASSDRSYQETQYF	TGTGCCAGCAGTGACAGGTCGTACCAAGAGACCCAGTACTTC
-	-	TRBV11-1	TRBJ2-7	CASSFSGGGYYEQYF	TGTGCCAGCAGCTTTTCAGGGGGAGGTTACTACGAGCAGTACTTC
-	-	TRBV7-3	TRBJ2-7	CASSLQGGDSYEQYF	TGTGCCAGCAGCTTACAGGGCGGGGACTCCTACGAGCAGTACTTC
-	-	TRBV5-6	TRBJ1-2	CASSLMVRGGVNYGYTF	TGTGCCAGCAGCTTGATGGTCCGCGGGGGGGTGAACTATGGCTACACCTTC
-	-	TRBV7-9	TRBJ2-2	CASSFWHRDTGELFF	TGTGCCAGCAGCTTTTGGCACAGGGACACCGGGGAGCTGTTTTTT
-	-	TRBV30	TRBJ1-5	CAWSDGGNQPQHF	TGTGCCTGGAGTGATGGGGGCAATCAGCCCCAGCATTTT
-	-	TRBV2	TRBJ1-2	CASGDSAFGYTF	TGTGCCAGCGGGGATAGTGCTTTTGGCTACACCTTC
TRBD1	once	TRBV4-3	TRBJ2-3	CASSQDGDSGTDTQYF	TGCGCCAGCAGCCAAGATGGGGACAGTGGCACAGATACGCAGTATTTT
-	-	TRBV2	TRBJ1-6	CASSDTGTNNSPLHF	TGTGCCAGCAGCGATACAGGGACCAATAATTCACCCCTCCACTTT
TRBD1	-	TRBV5-1	TRBJ1-2	CASSLRSTGDYGYTF	TGCGCCAGCAGCTTGAGATCGACAGGGGACTATGGCTACACCTTC
TRBD1	-	TRBV19	TRBJ1-1	CASSRPRTGETNTEAFF	TGTGCCAGTAGTCGGCCTAGGACAGGGGAAACGAACACTGAAGCTTTCTTT
-	many	TRBV28	TRBJ2-7	CASSLEGPYEQYF	TGTGCCAGCAGTTTGGAGGGCCCCTACGAGCAGTACTTC
TRBD1	-	TRBV7-6	TRBJ1-6	CASSERQGTANNSPLHF	TGTGCCAGCAGCGAACGTCAGGGGACAGCTAATAATTCACCCCTCCACTTT
-	-	TRBV6-6	TRBJ1-6	CASTPGKRYNSPLHF	TGTGCCAGCACCCCGGGCAAGAGGTATAATTCACCCCTCCACTTT
-	-	TRBV7-3	TRBJ2-3	CASSLGLATDTQYF	TGTGCCAGCAGCTTAGGGTTAGCCACAGATACGCAGTATTTT
TRBD1	once	TRBV3-1/TRBV3-2	TRBJ1-2	CASSQETGIYGYTF	TGTGCCAGCAGCCAAGAGACAGGGATTTATGGCTACACCTTC
-	-	TRBV30	TRBJ1-1	CAWSERGDTEAFF	TGTGCCTGGAGTGAGAGGGGGGACACTGAAGCTTTCTTT
-	-	TRBV30	TRBJ1-1	CAWNLMNTEAFF	TGTGCCTGGAACTTAATGAACACTGAAGCTTTCTTT
-	-	TRBV6-5	TRBJ2-7	CASSYSIASSSYEQYF	TGTGCCAGCAGTTACTCGATAGCCAGCAGCTCCTACGAGCAGTACTTC
TRBD1	-	TRBV14	TRBJ2-7	CASSHSMGTGTYEQYF	TGTGCCAGCAGCCATTCCATGGGGACAGGGACCTACGAGCAGTACTTC
-	-	TRBV30	TRBJ1-4	CAWSEVDRDREKLFF	TGTGCCTGGAGTGAGGTCGACCGGGACCGAGAAAAACTGTTTTTT
TRBD1	-	TRBV6-1	TRBJ1-2	CASSVPYDREANYGYTF	TGTGCCAGCAGTGTCCCCTACGACAGGGAAGCTAACTATGGCTACACCTTC
TRBD2	-	TRBV6-2/TRBV6-3	TRBJ2-7	CASNPAGGNSYEQYF	TGTGCCAGCAACCCAGCGGGGGGGAACTCCTACGAGCAGTACTTC
-	-	TRBV6-2/TRBV6-3	TRBJ2-3	CASSYEPRHTQYF	TGTGCCAGCAGTTACGAACCTCGGCATACGCAGTATTTT
TRBD2	-	TRBV7-3	TRBJ2-7	CASSFSGGAEEQYF	TGTGCCAGCAGCTTTAGCGGGGGGGCGGAAGAGCAGTACTTC
TRBD1	-	TRBV27	TRBJ1-2	CASSFQGGVGYTF	TGTGCCAGCAGTTTCCAGGGGGGGGTTGGCTACACCTTC
TRBD1	-	TRBV19	TRBJ2-7	CASSFRTGSYEQYF	TGTGCCAGTAGTTTTAGGACAGGGTCTTACGAGCAGTACTTC
-	-	TRBV19	TRBJ1-1	CASTLPGGRKTEAFF	TGTGCCAGTACCCTACCCGGGGGACGCAAAACTGAAGCTTTCTTT
-	-	TRBV6-4	TRBJ1-2	CASSGGDTKNYGYTF	TGTGCCAGCAGTGGAGGGGACACAAAGAACTATGGCTACACCTTC
-	-	TRBV6-5	TRBJ1-6	CASSRKEGNSPLHF	TGTGCCAGCAGTCGTAAGGAGGGAAATTCACCCCTCCACTTT
-	few	TRBV6-5	TRBJ1-4	CASSLLGRKEKLFF	TGTGCCAGCAGTTTATTAGGGCGAAAGGAAAAACTGTTTTTT
-	-	TRBV5-4	TRBJ1-5	CASSLQGGGQPQHF	TGTGCCAGCAGCTTGCAGGGAGGTGGACAGCCCCAGCATTTT
-	-	TRBV18	TRBJ1-1	CASSPGSDLNTEAFF	TGTGCCAGCTCACCAGGGTCCGACCTGAACACTGAAGCTTTCTTT
TRBD1	-	TRBV24-1	TRBJ1-1	CATSGWSRGYTEAFF	TGTGCCACCAGTGGATGGTCCAGGGGGTACACTGAAGCTTTCTTT
-	-	TRBV5-4	TRBJ1-2	CASSLAPRGARNYGYTF	TGTGCCAGCAGCTTGGCCCCCAGGGGAGCAAGAAACTATGGCTACACCTTC
-	-	TRBV2	TRBJ2-3	CASSSRTGGTDTQYF	TGTGCCAGCAGCTCCAGGACGGGGGGCACAGATACGCAGTATTTT
TRBD2	-	TRBV7-9	TRBJ2-1	CASSPPGLAGGSSYNEQFF	TGTGCCAGCAGCCCCCCGGGACTAGCGGGGGGGAGCTCCTACAATGAGCAGTTCTTC
TRBD1	once	TRBV11-3	TRBJ2-7	CASSPPGGRAEQYF	TGTGCCAGCAGCCCTCCAGGGGGAAGGGCCGAGCAGTACTTC
-	-	TRBV29-1	TRBJ1-1	CSVGLTREAFF	TGCAGCGTTGGACTCACCAGGGAAGCTTTCTTT
TRBD1	-	TRBV28	TRBJ2-3	CASSPNRGRPVDTQYF	TGTGCCAGCAGCCCCAACAGGGGGCGCCCGGTAGATACGCAGTATTTT
TRBD1	few	TRBV13	TRBJ2-7	CASTAGGYEQYF	TGTGCCAGCACCGCAGGGGGCTACGAGCAGTACTTC
-	-	TRBV24-1	TRBJ2-1	CATSDLGGAPYNEQFF	TGTGCCACCAGTGATTTGGGGGGGGCCCCCTACAATGAGCAGTTCTTC
TRBD2	-	TRBV3-1/TRBV3-2	TRBJ2-3	CASSQGNSGGAGTQYF	TGTGCCAGCAGCCAAGGAAATAGCGGGGGGGCCGGTACGCAGTATTTT
TRBD1	-	TRBV6-5	TRBJ1-1	CASSYQGGLGAFF	TGTGCCAGCAGTTACCAAGGGGGCCTTGGAGCTTTCTTT
-	once	TRBV30	TRBJ1-1	CAWGTGTNTEAFF	TGTGCCTGGGGAACAGGGACGAACACTGAAGCTTTCTTT
-	once	TRBV6-5	TRBJ2-1	CATRSGSMYNEQFF	TGTGCCACCAGATCGGGGTCTATGTACAATGAGCAGTTCTTC
TRBD1	once	TRBV7-2	TRBJ1-1	CASSHRQGLDEAFF	TGTGCCAGCAGCCACAGACAGGGTCTTGATGAAGCTTTCTTT
-	few	TRBV7-2	TRBJ1-2	CASTLKEGIYGYTF	TGTGCCAGCACCCTAAAGGAAGGAATCTATGGCTACACCTTC
-	-	TRBV18	TRBJ1-2	CASSPNTEMTTNYGYTF	TGTGCCAGCTCACCGAATACGGAGATGACGACTAACTATGGCTACACCTTC
-	-	TRBV24-1	TRBJ1-5	CATRPGGTASNQPQHF	TGTGCCACCAGACCGGGGGGGACGGCAAGCAATCAGCCCCAGCATTTT
-	-	TRBV10-3	TRBJ1-2	CAIRGGTNYGYTF	TGTGCCATCAGGGGCGGGACAAACTATGGCTACACCTTC